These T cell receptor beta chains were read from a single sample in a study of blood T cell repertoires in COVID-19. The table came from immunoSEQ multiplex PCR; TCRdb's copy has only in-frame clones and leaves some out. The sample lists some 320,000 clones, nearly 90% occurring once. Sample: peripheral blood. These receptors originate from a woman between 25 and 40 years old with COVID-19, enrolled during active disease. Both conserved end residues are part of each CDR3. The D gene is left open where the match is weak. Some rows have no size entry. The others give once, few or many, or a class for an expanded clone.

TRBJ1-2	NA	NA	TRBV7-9	CASSLLAQGTPYTF	TGTGCCAGCAGCTTACTGGCACAGGGCACCCCCTACACCTTC
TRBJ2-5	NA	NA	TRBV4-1	CASSQAPWRVLETQYF	TGCGCCAGCAGCCAAGCCCCGTGGAGGGTGTTGGAGACCCAGTACTTC
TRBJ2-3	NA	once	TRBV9	CASSGLLLHDHTQYF	TGTGCCAGCAGCGGACTTTTACTACATGATCATACGCAGTATTTT
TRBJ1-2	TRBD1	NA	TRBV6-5	CASSYFGQGAGGYTF	TGTGCCAGCAGTTACTTTGGCCAGGGGGCTGGGGGCTACACCTTC
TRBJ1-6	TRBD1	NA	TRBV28	CASSQYRGSSSYNSPLHF	TGTGCCAGCAGCCAATACAGGGGGTCAAGCTCCTATAATTCACCCCTCCACTTT
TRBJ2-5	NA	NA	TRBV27	CASSDRQKETQYF	TGTGCCAGCAGTGACCGACAGAAAGAGACCCAGTACTTC
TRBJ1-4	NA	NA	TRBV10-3	CAISESVVEKLFF	TGTGCCATCAGTGAGTCCGTAGTTGAAAAACTGTTTTTT
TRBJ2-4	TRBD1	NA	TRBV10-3	CAISELDRGLVRNIQYF	TGTGCCATCAGTGAGCTGGACAGGGGGCTGGTAAGAAACATTCAGTACTTC
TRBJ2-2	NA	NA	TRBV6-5	CASSYRGMGTGELFF	TGTGCCAGCAGTTACCGGGGGATGGGCACCGGGGAGCTGTTTTTT
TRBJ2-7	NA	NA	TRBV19	CARGPGGPSYEQYF	TGTGCCAGAGGCCCCGGGGGGCCATCCTACGAGCAGTACTTC
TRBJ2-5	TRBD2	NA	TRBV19	CASAPARRTSGVETQYF	TGTGCCAGTGCCCCAGCGAGGCGGACTAGCGGGGTTGAGACCCAGTACTTC
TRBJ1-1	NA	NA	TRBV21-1	CASSRQTGVNTEAFF	TGTGCCAGCAGCCGGCAGACAGGGGTTAACACTGAAGCTTTCTTT
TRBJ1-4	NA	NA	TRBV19	CASAGGLATNEKLFF	TGTGCCAGCGCGGGGGGCCTCGCAACTAATGAAAAACTGTTTTTT
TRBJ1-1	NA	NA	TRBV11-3	CASSQSGANTEAFF	TGTGCCAGCAGCCAAAGTGGGGCGAACACTGAAGCTTTCTTT
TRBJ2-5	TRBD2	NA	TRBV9	CASSARLTSGGPSGETQYF	TGTGCCAGCAGCGCTCGATTGACTAGCGGGGGCCCCTCGGGAGAGACCCAGTACTTC
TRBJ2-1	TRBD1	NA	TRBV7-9	CASRDRDWNEQFF	TGTGCCAGCAGGGACAGGGACTGGAATGAGCAGTTCTTC
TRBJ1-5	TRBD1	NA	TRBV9	CASSRGQANQPQHF	TGTGCCAGCAGCAGGGGACAGGCTAATCAGCCCCAGCATTTT
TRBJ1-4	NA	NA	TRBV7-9	CASIPYLATNEKLFF	TGTGCCAGCATCCCTTACTTAGCAACTAATGAAAAACTGTTTTTT
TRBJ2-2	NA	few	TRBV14	CASSQVSSGYGELFF	TGTGCCAGCAGCCAAGTTAGTAGCGGATACGGGGAGCTGTTTTTT
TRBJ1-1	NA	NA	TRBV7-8	CASSLGVGLTEAFF	TGTGCCAGCAGCTTAGGCGTGGGGCTTACTGAAGCTTTCTTT
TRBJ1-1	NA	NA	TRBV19	CASSMGGFTEAFF	TGTGCCAGTAGTATGGGGGGTTTCACTGAAGCTTTCTTT
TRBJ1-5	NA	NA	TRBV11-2	CASSLDYRDSNQPQHF	TGTGCCAGCAGCTTAGATTACCGGGATAGCAATCAGCCCCAGCATTTT
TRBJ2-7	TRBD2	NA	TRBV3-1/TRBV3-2	CASSRSSSGGTYEQYF	TGTGCCAGCAGCCGCTCATCTAGCGGGGGTACCTACGAGCAGTACTTC
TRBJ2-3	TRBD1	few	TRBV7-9	CASSSGDRRLYF	TGTGCCAGCAGCTCCGGGGACAGGCGGCTGTATTTT
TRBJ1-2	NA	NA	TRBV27	CASSPVYTF	TGTGCCAGCAGCCCGGTTTACACCTTC
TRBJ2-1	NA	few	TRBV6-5	CASREQGLDEQFF	TGTGCCAGCCGGGAACAGGGTTTGGATGAGCAGTTCTTC
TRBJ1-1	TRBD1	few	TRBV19	CASSPQGGNTEAFF	TGTGCCAGTAGTCCCCAGGGGGGGAACACTGAAGCTTTCTTT
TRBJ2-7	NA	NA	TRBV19	CACGGRSSEQYF	TGTGCCTGTGGAGGCAGATCCAGCGAGCAGTACTTC
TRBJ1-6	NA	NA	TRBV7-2	CASSPGRRGNSPLHF	TGTGCCAGCAGCCCTGGACGACGGGGGAATTCACCCCTCCACTTT
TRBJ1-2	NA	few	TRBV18	CASSPQPTGLWGYTF	TGTGCCAGCTCACCCCAACCAACAGGGCTTTGGGGCTACACCTTC
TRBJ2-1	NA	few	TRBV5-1	CASRPPGGPYNEQFF	TGCGCCAGCAGGCCCCCCGGGGGGCCGTACAATGAGCAGTTCTTC
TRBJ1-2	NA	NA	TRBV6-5	CASRPQGFGYGYTF	TGTGCCAGCAGACCCCAGGGATTCGGGTATGGCTACACCTTC
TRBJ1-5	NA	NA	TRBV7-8	CASSQENQPQHF	TGTGCCAGCAGCCAGGAGAATCAGCCCCAGCATTTT
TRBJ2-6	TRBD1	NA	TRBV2	CASSPDRAGANVLTF	TGTGCCAGCAGTCCTGACAGGGCTGGGGCCAACGTCCTGACTTTC
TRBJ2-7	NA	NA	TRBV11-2	CASTPGGGSHEQYF	TGTGCCAGCACCCCGGGTGGGGGGTCCCACGAGCAGTACTTC
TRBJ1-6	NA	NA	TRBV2	CAGGVSYNSPLHF	TGTGCCGGCGGCGTCTCCTATAATTCACCCCTCCACTTT
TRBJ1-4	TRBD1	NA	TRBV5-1	CASSMGQGWEKLFF	TGCGCCAGCAGCATGGGACAGGGTTGGGAAAAACTGTTTTTT
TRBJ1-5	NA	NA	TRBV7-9	CASSQWTAERIGPQHF	TGTGCCAGCAGCCAATGGACAGCGGAACGAATAGGGCCCCAGCATTTT
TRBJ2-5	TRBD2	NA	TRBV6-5	CASSYSGGTGGETQYF	TGTGCCAGCAGTTACTCAGGTGGTACCGGGGGGGAGACCCAGTACTTC
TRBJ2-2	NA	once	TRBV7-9	CASSSGFQNTGELFF	TGTGCCAGCAGCTCCGGGTTCCAGAACACCGGGGAGCTGTTTTTT